This T cell receptor (beta chain) is from a study of blood T cell repertoires in COVID-19. Study-level background: PBMCs, B-cell-depleted T cells, or T cells provided the cDNA or gDNA that made up the material.

Sequenced by immunoSEQ multiplex PCR; TCRdb stores in-frame clones only, minus some. In the table there are a few hundred thousand clones, roughly 88% of which are singletons. Sequences were obtained from peripheral blood. The clonotype comes from a woman between 25 and 40 years old who had recovered from COVID-19.

CDR3 in DNA: TGTGCCTGGAGTATCACTGGTCAGACCCAGTACTTC. Encoded protein: CAWSITGQTQYF. J is TRBJ2-5 and V is TRBV30; D call uncertain. Germline V lookup: CDR1 GTSNPN, CDR2 SVGIG (reference sequence). This CDR3 is 12 amino acids long. Trimming left V 2 bases short and J 6 bases short, with 10 bases between.